A selection of T cell receptor beta chains follows, all from one sample in a study of blood T cell repertoires in COVID-19. Profiling relied on immunoSEQ multiplex PCR, and the TCRdb table lists in-frame clones only, not all of them. There are about 380,000 clones in the sample; about 88% occur only once, and more than 0.95% lies in the top ten. What was sequenced was PBMCs or T cells enriched from blood (not recorded which). The receptors derive from a woman aged 18-29 years who had recovered from COVID-19. The CDR3 runs from the conserved cysteine through the conserved F or W. D genes are given only for firm matches. Only some rows state a clone size, as once, few, many or a class for expanded clones.

cdr3_nt	cdr3_aa	j_call	clone_size	d_call	v_call
TGTGCCAGCCCCCACGACAGGAACACTGAAGCTTTCTTT	CASPHDRNTEAFF	TRBJ1-1	-	-	TRBV6-5
TGCGCCAGCAGTAGACAGGGCGGCTACGAGCAGTACTTC	CASSRQGGYEQYF	TRBJ2-7	-	TRBD1	TRBV4-1
TGTGCCAGCAGTTCCAGACATACCTACGAGCAGTACTTC	CASSSRHTYEQYF	TRBJ2-7	-	-	TRBV27
TGTGCCAGCAGCGTTTCTAGCGGGGGGGCGACTTACACCGGGGAGCTGTTTTTT	CASSVSSGGATYTGELFF	TRBJ2-2	-	TRBD2	TRBV9
TGTGCCAGCAGCTCCAGGTCCAGTGATTCACCCCTCCACTTT	CASSSRSSDSPLHF	TRBJ1-6	-	-	TRBV5-4
TGTGCCAGTAGTATAGGGACAGGGATGGTGTCGGCTGAAGCTTTCTTT	CASSIGTGMVSAEAFF	TRBJ1-1	-	TRBD1	TRBV19
TGTGCCAGCTCACCGACAGGGCCGAACACTGAAGCTTTCTTT	CASSPTGPNTEAFF	TRBJ1-1	-	TRBD1	TRBV18
TGTGCCAGCAGACCCGTTTCAGGGGAACTGGATTCACCCCTCCACTTT	CASRPVSGELDSPLHF	TRBJ1-6	-	-	TRBV7-9
TGTGCCAGCAGTTTGTCGAGTCAGCCCCAGCATTTT	CASSLSSQPQHF	TRBJ1-5	once	-	TRBV28
TGTGCCAGTAGCCTCCATCGGGGGACCCAGTACTTC	CASSLHRGTQYF	TRBJ2-5	-	-	TRBV19
TGTGCCAGCAGCGTAGAGCAAAACTATGGCTACACCTTC	CASSVEQNYGYTF	TRBJ1-2	-	-	TRBV9
TGTGCCAGCAGTTTATATCGGGGGGCTGGCTACACCTTC	CASSLYRGAGYTF	TRBJ1-2	-	-	TRBV28
TGCGCCAGCAGCCAGTGGACAGGGGGCCTGCTCTCTGGAAACACCATATATTTT	CASSQWTGGLLSGNTIYF	TRBJ1-3	few	TRBD1	TRBV5-1
TGTGCCAGCAGTTCGGGACTCTACACAGATACGCAGTATTTT	CASSSGLYTDTQYF	TRBJ2-3	-	-	TRBV27
TGTGCCAGCAGCCACGGGAGGGGGGGCCCTAACTATGGCTACACCTTC	CASSHGRGGPNYGYTF	TRBJ1-2	-	-	TRBV11-2
TGTGCCAGCAGTACAGGAGCAACTAATGAAAAACTGTTTTTT	CASSTGATNEKLFF	TRBJ1-4	-	-	TRBV27
TGTGCCAGCAGAAGGCCTCAGGGTTCCTACGAGCAGTACTTC	CASRRPQGSYEQYF	TRBJ2-7	-	-	TRBV28
TGTGCCATCAGTGAGTCGAGGGAAGTGGGCCCACCCACTGAAGCTTTCTTT	CAISESREVGPPTEAFF	TRBJ1-1	once	-	TRBV10-3